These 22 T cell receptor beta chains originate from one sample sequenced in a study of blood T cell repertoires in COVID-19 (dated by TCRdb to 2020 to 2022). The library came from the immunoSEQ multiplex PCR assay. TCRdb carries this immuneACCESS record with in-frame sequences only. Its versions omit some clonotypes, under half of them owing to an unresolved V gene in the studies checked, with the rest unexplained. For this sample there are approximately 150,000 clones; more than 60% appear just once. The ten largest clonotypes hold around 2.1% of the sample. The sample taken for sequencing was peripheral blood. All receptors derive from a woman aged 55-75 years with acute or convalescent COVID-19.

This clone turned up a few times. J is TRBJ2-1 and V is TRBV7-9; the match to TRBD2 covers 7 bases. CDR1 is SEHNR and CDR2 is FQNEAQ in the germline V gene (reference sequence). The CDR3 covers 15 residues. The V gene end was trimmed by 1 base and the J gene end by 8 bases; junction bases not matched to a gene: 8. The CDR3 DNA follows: TGTGCCAGCAGCTTAGTGTGGACTAGTCAAGATGAGCAGTTCTTC. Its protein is CASSLVWTSQDEQFF.

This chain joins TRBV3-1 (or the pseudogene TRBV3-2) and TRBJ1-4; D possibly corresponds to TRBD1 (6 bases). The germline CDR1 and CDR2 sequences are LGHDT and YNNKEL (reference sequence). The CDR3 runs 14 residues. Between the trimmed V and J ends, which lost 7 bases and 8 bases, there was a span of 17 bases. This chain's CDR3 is CASKEGGGAEKLFF. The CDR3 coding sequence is TGTGCCAGCAAGGAAGGGGGGGGTGCAGAAAAACTGTTTTTT.

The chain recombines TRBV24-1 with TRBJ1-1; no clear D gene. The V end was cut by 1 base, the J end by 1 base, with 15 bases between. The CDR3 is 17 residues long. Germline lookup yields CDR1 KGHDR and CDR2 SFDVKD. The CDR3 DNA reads TGTGCCACCAGTGATTTATATCAGTTAGCTAAGAACACTGAAGCTTTCTTT. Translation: CATSDLYQLAKNTEAFF.

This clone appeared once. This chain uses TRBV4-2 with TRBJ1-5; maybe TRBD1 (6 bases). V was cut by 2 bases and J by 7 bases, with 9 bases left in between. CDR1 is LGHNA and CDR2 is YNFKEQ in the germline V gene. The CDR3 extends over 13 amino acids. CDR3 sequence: CASSQQQGQPQHF. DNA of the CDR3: TGTGCCAGCAGCCAACAACAGGGCCAGCCCCAGCATTTT.

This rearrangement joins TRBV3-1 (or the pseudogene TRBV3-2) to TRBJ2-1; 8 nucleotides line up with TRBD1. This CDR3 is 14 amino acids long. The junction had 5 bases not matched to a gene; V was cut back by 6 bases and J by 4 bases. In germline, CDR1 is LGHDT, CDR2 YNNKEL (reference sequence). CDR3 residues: CASRDRGPYNEQFF. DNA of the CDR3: TGTGCCAGCAGAGACAGGGGCCCGTACAATGAGCAGTTCTTC.

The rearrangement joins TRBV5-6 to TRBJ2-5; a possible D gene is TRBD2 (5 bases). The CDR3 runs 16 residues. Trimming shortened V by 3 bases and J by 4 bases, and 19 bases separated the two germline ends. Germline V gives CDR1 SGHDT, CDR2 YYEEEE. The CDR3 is CASSSLRYGGLETQYF. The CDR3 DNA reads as TGTGCCAGCAGCTCCTTACGTTACGGAGGATTAGAGACCCAGTACTTC. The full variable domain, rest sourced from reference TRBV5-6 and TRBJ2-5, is DAGVTQSPTHLIKTRGQQVTLRCSPKSGHDTVSWYQQALGQGPQFIFQYYEEEERQRGNFPDRFSGHQFPNYSSELNVNALLLGDSALYLCASSSLRYGGLETQYFGPGTRLLVL.

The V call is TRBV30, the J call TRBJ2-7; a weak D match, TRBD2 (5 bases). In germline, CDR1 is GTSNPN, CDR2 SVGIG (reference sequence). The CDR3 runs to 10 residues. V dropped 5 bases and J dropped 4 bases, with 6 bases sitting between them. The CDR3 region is CAWGLYEQYF. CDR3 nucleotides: TGTGCCTGGGGACTTTACGAGCAGTACTTC.

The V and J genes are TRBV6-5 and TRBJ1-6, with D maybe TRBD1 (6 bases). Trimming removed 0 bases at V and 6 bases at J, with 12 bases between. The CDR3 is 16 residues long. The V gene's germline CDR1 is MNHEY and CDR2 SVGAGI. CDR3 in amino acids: CASSYSIGQSNSPLHF. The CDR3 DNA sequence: TGTGCCAGCAGTTACTCGATTGGACAGTCTAATTCACCCCTCCACTTT.

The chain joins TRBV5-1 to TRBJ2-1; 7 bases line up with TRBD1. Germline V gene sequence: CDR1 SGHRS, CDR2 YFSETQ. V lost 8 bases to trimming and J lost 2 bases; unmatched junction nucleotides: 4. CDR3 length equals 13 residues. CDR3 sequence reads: CASATGTYNEQFF. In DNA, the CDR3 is TGCGCCAGTGCGACAGGGACCTACAATGAGCAGTTCTTC. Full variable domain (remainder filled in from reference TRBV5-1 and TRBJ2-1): KAGVTQTPRYLIKTRGQQVTLSCSPISGHRSVSWYQQTPGQGLQFLFEYFSETQRNKGNFPGRFSGRQFSNSRSEMNVSTLELGDSALYLCASATGTYNEQFFGPGTRLTVL.

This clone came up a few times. The CDR3 coding sequence is TGTGCCAGCCGACCGGAGCCACTTTTCAAAGAGACCCAGTACTTC. Protein: CASRPEPLFKETQYF. V usage is TRBV2 and J usage is TRBJ2-5; D remains ambiguous. Trimming removed 8 bases at V and 3 bases at J, with 19 bases between. Germline values: CDR1 SNHLY, CDR2 FYNNEI. The CDR3 is made up of 15 amino acids.

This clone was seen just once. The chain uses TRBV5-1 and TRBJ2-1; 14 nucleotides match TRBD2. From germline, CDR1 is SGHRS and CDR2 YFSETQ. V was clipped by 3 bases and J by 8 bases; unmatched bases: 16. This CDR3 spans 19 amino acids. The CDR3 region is CASSSTGTSGRKSLDEQFF. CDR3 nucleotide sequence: TGCGCCAGCAGCTCAACCGGGACTAGCGGGAGAAAATCGTTGGATGAGCAGTTCTTC.

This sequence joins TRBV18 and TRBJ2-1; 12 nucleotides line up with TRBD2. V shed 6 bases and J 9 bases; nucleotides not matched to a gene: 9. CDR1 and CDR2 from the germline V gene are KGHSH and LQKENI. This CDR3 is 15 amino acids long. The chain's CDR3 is CASSPTSGRSSEQFF. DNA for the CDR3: TGTGCCAGCTCGCCGACTAGCGGGAGAAGCAGTGAGCAGTTCTTC.

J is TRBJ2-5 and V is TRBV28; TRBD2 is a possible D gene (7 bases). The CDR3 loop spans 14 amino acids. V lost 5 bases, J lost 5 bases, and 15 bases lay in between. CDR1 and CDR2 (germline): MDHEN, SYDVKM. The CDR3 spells CASSRPGEGETQYF. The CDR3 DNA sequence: TGTGCCAGCAGTCGCCCAGGGGAGGGGGAGACCCAGTACTTC.

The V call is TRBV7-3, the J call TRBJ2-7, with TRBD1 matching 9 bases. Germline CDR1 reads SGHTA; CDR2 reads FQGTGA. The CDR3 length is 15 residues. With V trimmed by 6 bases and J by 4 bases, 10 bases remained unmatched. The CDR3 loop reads CASSSQPGQGYEQYF. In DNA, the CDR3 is TGTGCCAGCAGTTCCCAACCAGGACAGGGGTACGAGCAGTACTTC.

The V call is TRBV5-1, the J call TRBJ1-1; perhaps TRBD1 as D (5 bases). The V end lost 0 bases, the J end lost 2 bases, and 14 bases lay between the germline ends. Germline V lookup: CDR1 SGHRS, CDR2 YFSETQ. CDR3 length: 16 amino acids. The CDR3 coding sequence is TGCGCCAGCAGCTTGGATTTGGGGGGGAAAAACACTGAAGCTTTCTTT. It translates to CASSLDLGGKNTEAFF.

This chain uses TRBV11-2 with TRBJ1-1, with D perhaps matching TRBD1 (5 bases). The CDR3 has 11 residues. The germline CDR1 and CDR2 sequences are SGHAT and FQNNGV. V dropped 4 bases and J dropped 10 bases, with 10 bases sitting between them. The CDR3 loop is CASSWKGLAFF. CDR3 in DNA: TGTGCCAGCAGCTGGAAGGGGTTAGCTTTCTTT.

DNA of the CDR3: TGTGCTAGTGGTTTGGTTGACAGACCTAACTATGGCTACACCTTC. This sequence encodes CASGLVDRPNYGYTF. The V gene is TRBV12-5, the J gene TRBJ1-2; D may be TRBD1 (5 bases). CDR3 size: 15 residues. Germline V gives CDR1 LGHNT, CDR2 FRNRAP. V was cut by 0 bases and J by 0 bases, with 8 bases left in between.

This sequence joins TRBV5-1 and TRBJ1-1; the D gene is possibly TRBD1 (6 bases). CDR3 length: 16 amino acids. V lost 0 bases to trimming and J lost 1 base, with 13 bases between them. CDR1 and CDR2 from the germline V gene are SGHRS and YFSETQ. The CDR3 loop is CASSLEWGRKNTEAFF. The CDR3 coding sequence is TGCGCCAGCAGCTTGGAGTGGGGGCGGAAGAACACTGAAGCTTTCTTT. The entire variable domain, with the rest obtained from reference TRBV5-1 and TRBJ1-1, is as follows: KAGVTQTPRYLIKTRGQQVTLSCSPISGHRSVSWYQQTPGQGLQFLFEYFSETQRNKGNFPGRFSGRQFSNSRSEMNVSTLELGDSALYLCASSLEWGRKNTEAFFGQGTRLTVV.

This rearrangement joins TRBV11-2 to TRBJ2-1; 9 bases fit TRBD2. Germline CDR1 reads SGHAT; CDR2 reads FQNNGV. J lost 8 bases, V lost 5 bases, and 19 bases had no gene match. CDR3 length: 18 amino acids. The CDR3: CASSLRRAASGVSYEQFF. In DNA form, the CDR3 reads TGTGCCAGCAGCCTCCGTAGGGCTGCTAGCGGGGTTTCATATGAGCAGTTCTTC.

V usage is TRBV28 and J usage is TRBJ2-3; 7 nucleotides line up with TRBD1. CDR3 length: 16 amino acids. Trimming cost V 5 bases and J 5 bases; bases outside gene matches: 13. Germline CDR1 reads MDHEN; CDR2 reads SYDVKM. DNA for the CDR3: TGTGCCAGCAGTCTTACAGGGGTGAAGGTGGTAGATACGCAGTATTTT. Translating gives CASSLTGVKVVDTQYF.

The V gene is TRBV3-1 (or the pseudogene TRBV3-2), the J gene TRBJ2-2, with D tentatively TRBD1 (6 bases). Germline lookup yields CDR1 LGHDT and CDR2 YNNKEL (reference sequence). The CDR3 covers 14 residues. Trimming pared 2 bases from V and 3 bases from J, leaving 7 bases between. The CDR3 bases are TGTGCCAGCAGCCAATGGACAGACACCGGGGAGCTGTTTTTT. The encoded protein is CASSQWTDTGELFF.

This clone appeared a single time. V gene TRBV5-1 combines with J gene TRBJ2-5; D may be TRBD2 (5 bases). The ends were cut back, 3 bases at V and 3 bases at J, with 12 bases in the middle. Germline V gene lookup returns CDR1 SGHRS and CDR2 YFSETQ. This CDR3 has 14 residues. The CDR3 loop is CASSSSGAKETQYF. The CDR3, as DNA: TGCGCCAGCAGCTCCAGCGGAGCGAAAGAGACCCAGTACTTC.